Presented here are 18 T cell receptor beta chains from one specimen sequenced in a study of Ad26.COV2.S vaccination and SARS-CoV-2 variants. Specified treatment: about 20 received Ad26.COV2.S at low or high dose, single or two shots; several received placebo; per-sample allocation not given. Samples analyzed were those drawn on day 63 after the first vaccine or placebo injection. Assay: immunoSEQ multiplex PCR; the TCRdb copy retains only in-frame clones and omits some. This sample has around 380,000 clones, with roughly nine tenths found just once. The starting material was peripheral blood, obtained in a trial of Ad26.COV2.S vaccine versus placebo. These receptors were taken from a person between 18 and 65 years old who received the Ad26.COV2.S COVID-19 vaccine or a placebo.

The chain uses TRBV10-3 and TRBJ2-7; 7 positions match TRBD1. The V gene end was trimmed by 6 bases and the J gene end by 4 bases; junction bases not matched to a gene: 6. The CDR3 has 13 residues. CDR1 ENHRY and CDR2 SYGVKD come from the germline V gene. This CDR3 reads CAIRAGTDYEQYF. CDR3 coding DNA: TGTGCCATCAGAGCCGGGACAGATTACGAGCAGTACTTC.

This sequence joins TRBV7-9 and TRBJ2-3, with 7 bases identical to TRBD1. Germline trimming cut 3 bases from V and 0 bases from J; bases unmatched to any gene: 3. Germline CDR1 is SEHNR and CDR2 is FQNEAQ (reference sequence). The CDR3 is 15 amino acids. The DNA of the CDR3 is TGTGCCAGCAGCTTCAAGGGGGCGAGCACAGATACGCAGTATTTT. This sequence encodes CASSFKGASTDTQYF.

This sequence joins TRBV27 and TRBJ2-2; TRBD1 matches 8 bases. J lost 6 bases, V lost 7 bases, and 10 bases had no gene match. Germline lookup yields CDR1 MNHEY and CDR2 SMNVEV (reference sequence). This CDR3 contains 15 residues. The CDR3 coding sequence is TGTGCCAGCATTGGACAGGGAGCGCTGCCCGGGGAGCTGTTTTTT. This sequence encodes CASIGQGALPGELFF.

For the CDR3, the DNA is TGTGCCAGCAGTTCGCAGCCCCCGCGGATGAACACTGAAGCTTTCTTT. It codes for CASSSQPPRMNTEAFF. The chain has TRBV6-5 and TRBJ1-1; no clear D gene. CDR1 MNHEY and CDR2 SVGAGI come from the germline V gene. Trimming stripped 4 bases from V and 0 bases from J, with 15 bases between. The CDR3 contains 16 residues.

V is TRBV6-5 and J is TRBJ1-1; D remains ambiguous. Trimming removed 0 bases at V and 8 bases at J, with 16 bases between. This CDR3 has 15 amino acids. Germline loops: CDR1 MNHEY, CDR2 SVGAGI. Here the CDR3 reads CASSYSAVDSKEAFF. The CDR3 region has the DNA TGTGCCAGCAGTTACTCGGCAGTCGATAGTAAAGAAGCTTTCTTT.

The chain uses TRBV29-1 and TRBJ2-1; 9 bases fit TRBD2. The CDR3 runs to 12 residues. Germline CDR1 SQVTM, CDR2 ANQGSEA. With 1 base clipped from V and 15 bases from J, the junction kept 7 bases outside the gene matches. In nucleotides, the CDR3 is TGCAGCGTTGAAGGTCTAGCGGGGATGAGGTTCTTC. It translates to CSVEGLAGMRFF.

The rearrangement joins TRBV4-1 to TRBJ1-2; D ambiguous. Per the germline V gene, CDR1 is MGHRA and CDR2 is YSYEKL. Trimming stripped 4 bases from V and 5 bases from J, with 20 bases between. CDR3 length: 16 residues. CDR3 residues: CASSPLAPTLQYGYTF. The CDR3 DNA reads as TGCGCCAGCAGCCCTCTCGCGCCTACCCTTCAATATGGCTACACCTTC.

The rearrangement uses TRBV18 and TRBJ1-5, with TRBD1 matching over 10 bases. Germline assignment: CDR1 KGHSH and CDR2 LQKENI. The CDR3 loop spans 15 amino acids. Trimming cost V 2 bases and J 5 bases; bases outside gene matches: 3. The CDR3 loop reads CASSPKGQGHQPQHF. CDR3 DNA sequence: TGTGCCAGCTCACCAAAGGGACAGGGGCATCAGCCCCAGCATTTT.

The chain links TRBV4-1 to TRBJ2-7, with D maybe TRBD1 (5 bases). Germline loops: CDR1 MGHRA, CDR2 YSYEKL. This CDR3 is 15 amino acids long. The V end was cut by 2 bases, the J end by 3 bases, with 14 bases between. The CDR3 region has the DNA TGCGCCAGCAGCCAAATAGGGCTAGACAGCTACGAGCAGTACTTC. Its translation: CASSQIGLDSYEQYF.

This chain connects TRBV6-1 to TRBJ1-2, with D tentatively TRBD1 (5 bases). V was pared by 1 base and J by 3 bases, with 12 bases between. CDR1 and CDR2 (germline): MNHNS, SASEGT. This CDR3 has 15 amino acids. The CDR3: CASSEGRRAHYGYTF. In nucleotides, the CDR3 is TGTGCCAGCAGTGAAGGTCGCAGGGCTCACTATGGCTACACCTTC.

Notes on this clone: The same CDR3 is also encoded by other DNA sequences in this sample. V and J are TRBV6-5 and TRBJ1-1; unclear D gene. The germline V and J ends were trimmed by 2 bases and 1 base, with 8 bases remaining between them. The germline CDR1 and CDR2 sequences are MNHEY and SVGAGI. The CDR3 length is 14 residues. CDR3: CASSYSSQNTEAFF. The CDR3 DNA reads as TGTGCCAGCAGTTACAGCAGCCAGAACACTGAAGCTTTCTTT.

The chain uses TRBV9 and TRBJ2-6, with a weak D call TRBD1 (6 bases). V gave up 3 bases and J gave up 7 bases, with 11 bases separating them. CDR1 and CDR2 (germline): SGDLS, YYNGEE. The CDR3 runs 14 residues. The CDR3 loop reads CASSGVQGANVLTF. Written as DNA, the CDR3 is TGTGCCAGCAGCGGAGTACAGGGAGCCAACGTCCTGACTTTC.

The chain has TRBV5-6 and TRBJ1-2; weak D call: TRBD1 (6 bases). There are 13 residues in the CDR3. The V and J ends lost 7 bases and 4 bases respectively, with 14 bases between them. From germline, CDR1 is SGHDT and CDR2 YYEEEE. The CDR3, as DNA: TGTGCCAGCCAGGGGCCACCGACCTATGGCTACACCTTC. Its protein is CASQGPPTYGYTF.

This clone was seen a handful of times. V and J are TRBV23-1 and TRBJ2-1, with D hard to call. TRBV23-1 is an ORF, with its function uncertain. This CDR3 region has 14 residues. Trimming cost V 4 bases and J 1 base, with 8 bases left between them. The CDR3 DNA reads TGCGCCAGCAGTCTGTGGGGATCCTACAATGAGCAGTTCTTC. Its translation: CASSLWGSYNEQFF.

The DNA of the CDR3 is TGTGCCAGCACCCCGGGACAGGGCAATGAAAAACTGTTTTTT. This gives the protein CASTPGQGNEKLFF. The rearrangement links TRBV6-5 to TRBJ1-4, with 9 bases fitting TRBD1. The CDR3 has 14 residues. Per germline, CDR1 MNHEY and CDR2 SVGAGI. Trimming removed 7 bases from V and 5 bases from J; junction bases left unmatched: 5.

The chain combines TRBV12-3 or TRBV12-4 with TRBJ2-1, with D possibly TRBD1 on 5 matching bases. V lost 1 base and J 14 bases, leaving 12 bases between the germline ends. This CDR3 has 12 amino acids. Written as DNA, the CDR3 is TGTGCCAGCAGTTTAGGCGTGGCAGGGAAGTTCTTC. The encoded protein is CASSLGVAGKFF.

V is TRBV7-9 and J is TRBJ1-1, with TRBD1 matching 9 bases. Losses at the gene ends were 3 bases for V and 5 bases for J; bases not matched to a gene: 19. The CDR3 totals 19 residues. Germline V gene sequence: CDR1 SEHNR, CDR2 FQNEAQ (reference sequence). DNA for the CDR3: TGTGCCAGCAGCTTTTGGAGACCGGGGACAGGGAGACCGCAGACTGAAGCTTTCTTT. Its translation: CASSFWRPGTGRPQTEAFF.

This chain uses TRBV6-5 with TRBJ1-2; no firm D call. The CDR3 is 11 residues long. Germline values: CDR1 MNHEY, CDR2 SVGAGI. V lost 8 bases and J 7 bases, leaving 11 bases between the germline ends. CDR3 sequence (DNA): TGTGCCAGCGCACGGGGTCGTGGCTACACCTTC. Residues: CASARGRGYTF.